This TCR beta chain appears in the sequencing data of a study of regulatory T cells in long-lasting Graves disease. Time point defined: newly diagnosed GD, antithyroid drugs for less than 3 months. Generation of the TCR library employed RNA extracted from PBMCs. Patients all came to the study from an endocrinology department in Xi'an, China. Per germline, CDR1 SQVTM and CDR2 ANQGSEA. The CDR3 length is 13 residues. J was trimmed by 6 bases and V by 2 bases; bases with no gene match: 7. Sequencing libraries for TCR beta were prepared with iRepertoire HTBI primers and Arm-PCR of CDR3 regions. TCRdb re-analysed the multiplex PCR reads in MiXCR, keeping a single row per CDR3 protein. The sample records roughly 500,000 distinct CDR3 sequences, 11% to 15% being singletons. This clonotype came up a few times. Antigen unknown. Study conclusions and caveats: The TCR repertoire of persistent Graves' patients was less diverse than that of newly diagnosed ones.

This same sample was also part of a study on T cells in Graves' hyperthyroidism and ophthalmopathy. Per that paper: With the HTBI primer set, the TCR CDR3 went through a first round of RT-PCR.

V gene TRBV29-1 combines with J gene TRBJ2-7; 7 positions match TRBD2. The source was peripheral blood mononuclear cells (PBMCs), collected at new diagnosis, from a patient treated with antithyroid drugs. The receptor comes from a woman aged 45-60 years with Graves disease. The DNA of the CDR3 is TGCAGCGTTGAAATCGGGGAGGGGTTCGAGCAGTACTTC. Residues: CSVEIGEGFEQYF.